What follows are 11 T cell receptor beta chains derived from one specimen sequenced in a study of technical replicates of blood from several donors. Sequenced by immunoSEQ multiplex PCR; TCRdb stores in-frame clones only, minus some. The sample includes 75,000 to 90,000 clones, 96% seen only once; the top ten take roughly 0.3%. The sample was T cells isolated from PBMCs. The receptors shown here come from a human donor in good health.

J is TRBJ2-7 and V is TRBV27; 7 bases align to TRBD2. CDR3 length: 14 amino acids. With 10 bases clipped from V and 3 bases from J, the junction kept 12 bases outside the gene matches. The germline V gene has CDR1 MNHEY and CDR2 SMNVEV (reference sequence). CDR3 protein: CAIGGGGGNYEQYF. Here the CDR3 DNA reads TGTGCCATCGGTGGGGGGGGTGGGAACTACGAGCAGTACTTC.

The CDR3 nucleotides read TGCGCCAGCAGCTATGGCGGGGCGGACGGGGAGCTGTTTTTT. Its protein is CASSYGGADGELFF. The chain is built from TRBV5-1 and TRBJ2-2; tentatively, D is TRBD2 (6 bases). Germline assignment: CDR1 SGHRS and CDR2 YFSETQ. The CDR3 contains 14 residues. Trimming removed 3 bases at V and 7 bases at J, with 13 bases between.

This chain links TRBV14 with TRBJ1-1, with 7 bases lining up with TRBD1. V lost 6 bases, J lost 14 bases, and 15 bases stayed unmatched. The CDR3 covers 13 residues. Per germline, CDR1 SGHDN and CDR2 FVKESK. In nucleotides, the CDR3 is TGTGCCAGCAGACCTAGGGGGCCTGAAACTATATTCTTT. Its protein is CASRPRGPETIFF.

The genes are TRBV6-1 and TRBJ2-7; 7 bases are shared with TRBD1. The CDR3 runs to 13 residues. Germline V lookup: CDR1 MNHNS, CDR2 SASEGT. J was trimmed by 2 bases and V by 7 bases; bases with no gene match: 5. CDR3 nucleotides: TGTGCCAGCACGGGACAGAGGACCTACGAGCAGTACTTC. This sequence encodes CASTGQRTYEQYF.

The chain has TRBV9 and TRBJ2-6; D remains ambiguous. In germline, CDR1 is SGDLS, CDR2 YYNGEE. The V and J ends lost 0 bases and 0 bases respectively, with 4 bases between them. The CDR3 sequence is 15 residues long. The CDR3 reads CASSVASSGANVLTF. The CDR3 region has the DNA TGTGCCAGCAGCGTAGCCAGCTCTGGGGCCAACGTCCTGACTTTC.

V is TRBV9 and J is TRBJ2-7; 11 nucleotides align to TRBD2. The V and J ends lost 0 bases and 6 bases, in that order; junction bases with no gene match: 11. This CDR3 has 17 residues. Per the germline V gene, CDR1 is SGDLS and CDR2 is YYNGEE. DNA of the CDR3: TGTGCCAGCAGCGTAGCTTCATATTCGGGGACTAGCGGCGAGCAGTACTTC. Residues: CASSVASYSGTSGEQYF.

The J gene is TRBJ1-3, the V gene TRBV29-1; D is undetermined. V was pared by 7 bases and J by 4 bases, with 11 bases between. The CDR3 sequence is 12 residues long. In germline, CDR1 is SQVTM, CDR2 ANQGSEA. The CDR3 DNA follows: TGCAGCGCTGTTAGCGAGGGAAACACCATATATTTT. Translation: CSAVSEGNTIYF.

This clone was seen only once. V and J are TRBV7-9 and TRBJ1-2; D gene ambiguous. There are 13 residues in the CDR3. In germline, CDR1 is SEHNR, CDR2 FQNEAQ (reference sequence). V was cut by 5 bases and J by 4 bases, with 11 bases left in between. The chain's CDR3 is CASSLSEFYGYTF. CDR3 bases: TGTGCCAGCAGCCTTAGCGAATTCTATGGCTACACCTTC.

The chain employs TRBV7-3 and TRBJ2-6, with unresolved D. CDR3 length: 13 residues. Trimming left V 5 bases short and J 2 bases short, with 4 bases between. Germline V gene data show CDR1 as SGHTA and CDR2 as FQGTGA. The CDR3, as DNA: TGTGCCAGCAGCACAGCTGGGGCCAACGTCCTGACTTTC. This codes for CASSTAGANVLTF.

The chain couples TRBV21-1 to TRBJ2-1; the DNA was not used to check the table's D call, TRBD2. TRBV21-1 is flagged as a pseudogene. This CDR3 has 9 amino acids. CDR3 protein: CARRRPQFF. The CDR3 DNA is TGTGCCCGGCGGAGGCCTCAGTTCTTC.

This clone was recorded once. J is TRBJ1-1 and V is TRBV7-3, with D unclear. Germline lookup yields CDR1 SGHTA and CDR2 FQGTGA. Trimming removed 2 bases at V and 3 bases at J, with 13 bases between. CDR3 length: 15 amino acids. CDR3 DNA sequence: TGTGCCAGCAGCTTACTTGGACTTCCATACACTGAAGCTTTCTTT. It encodes CASSLLGLPYTEAFF.